This T cell receptor beta chain is drawn from a study of CD8 T cells in ankylosing spondylitis (TCRdb year 2017). With regard to the full study: To find TCR variants linked to disease, the study profiled T cell receptor beta repertoires in ankylosing spondylitis patients and healthy donors. The whole study cohort included about a hundred healthy donors and 20 to 25 ankylosing spondylitis patients. Peripheral blood samples were taken, and synovial fluid was additionally collected from ankylosing spondylitis patients. Study-wide conclusions, independent of this receptor: The disease-linked clones were reported as significantly enriched in matched synovial fluid samples from ankylosing spondylitis patients. Some TCR beta motif variants had previously been reported in synovial fluid and blood of reactive arthritis patients, which suggested common disease-initiation mechanisms. The disease-linked clones showed a CD8+ phenotype and occurred at relatively low frequencies in peripheral blood. A TCR beta motif of seven or eight highly homologous amino acid variants appeared characteristic of blood from ankylosing spondylitis patients.

On this clonotype: No cognate antigen has been identified for it. Per-nucleotide qualities are absent, and no much larger clonotype sits a single base away.

The sequencing machine was an Illumina HiSeq 2500. Quantitative 5'-RACE with molecular barcodes was the method used to prepare the TCR beta libraries. The authors' pipeline ran thus. Disease-linked TCR variants were identified with a new computational method built on a probabilistic model of VDJ rearrangement. In TCRdb, the public reads were trimmed at Q25 with fastp and aligned with MiXCR, with productive beta chains retained. Rows are unified per CDR3 protein, each entry keeping the most common DNA and genes. TCRdb assigned the V and J calls; the authors' analysis was not used. The sample includes approximately 400,000 distinct CDR3 sequences, with about 24% observed a single time. Roughly 0.8% of the sample belongs to the ten largest clones. As encoded in the germline V gene (reference sequence), CDR1 is DFQATT while CDR2 is SNEGSKA. The CDR3 holds 14 amino acids from the cysteine to the phenylalanine. The CDR3 DNA has 42 bases and is translated from base 1. V loses 0 bases, J loses 8 bases, and the germline ends lie 16 bases apart.

The sequence was collected from a male donor with ankylosing spondylitis. The sequencing sample was made of blood, either unsorted or a sorted T cell fraction (not recorded which). This chain joins TRBV20-1 to TRBJ1-2, with an unclear D gene assignment. The DNA is TGCAGTGCTAGAGATGTCAGAACGGACGGGGGCTACACCTTC. Translated, this is CSARDVRTDGGYTF.